These T cell receptor beta chains were read from a single sample in a study of vaccination and CD4 T cells after COVID-19. Their specific antigens are unknown. From the PCR reads, TCRdb called clonotypes with MiXCR, one entry per CDR3 protein. This sample has about 4,600 distinct CDR3 sequences, with about three fifths found just once. The sequencing sample was made of CD4+ T cells from blood, cultured in vitro. Every receptor here comes from a human donor in good health. Each CDR3 is given with its conserved first and last residue. The order of the fields is V gene, CDR3 protein.

V gene: TRBV5-1; CDR3 protein: CASSSGQPNTEAFF
V gene: TRBV14; CDR3 protein: CASSPWRGEGYTF
V gene: TRBV15; CDR3 protein: CATTPGRGGNTEAFF
V gene: TRBV20-1; CDR3 protein: CSATTAGPTILSRTQYF
V gene: TRBV7-6; CDR3 protein: CASSLAGLDTQYF
V gene: TRBV20-1; CDR3 protein: CSARAPQMTSGNEQFF
V gene: TRBV27; CDR3 protein: CASSLSGDRYGYTF
V gene: TRBV20-1; CDR3 protein: CSARALLLPGQSNYGYTF
V gene: TRBV21-1; CDR3 protein: CASSKVGTSGRKQYF
V gene: TRBV5-4; CDR3 protein: CASSSLGTYGYTF
V gene: TRBV23-1; CDR3 protein: CASSQSHGTGSPYEQYF
V gene: TRBV6-1; CDR3 protein: CASSTQGGTEAFF
V gene: TRBV29-1; CDR3 protein: CSAMARGVTGELFF
V gene: TRBV28; CDR3 protein: CASSLGTGGAEGYTF
V gene: TRBV20-1; CDR3 protein: CSAASSFSGRGDTQYF
V gene: TRBV6-1; CDR3 protein: CASSPNLGPQYF
V gene: TRBV7-8; CDR3 protein: CASGPGSGNTIYF
V gene: TRBV6-1; CDR3 protein: CASAEGLGTQYF
V gene: TRBV19; CDR3 protein: CASSIAGGAQETQYF
V gene: TRBV6-1; CDR3 protein: CASSDRGGRQGWNQPQHF
V gene: TRBV7-8; CDR3 protein: CASSPGGGTAGEQYF
V gene: TRBV27; CDR3 protein: CASSLLHSPSQETQYF